This TCR beta chain is from a study of cytomegalovirus exposure and HLA in healthy donors. Study results and limitations: Analyzed later, association rates of TCRs varied across HLA loci, with DRB1 most and HLA-C fewest.

On this clone itself: Its specificity is not known.

PCR was performed using 60 Vbeta and 13 Jbeta primers. Sequencing used immunoSEQ multiplex PCR; TCRdb keeps in-frame clones, though not all of them. Here the sample spans roughly 200,000 clones, around 80% being singletons. Germline CDR1 KGHSH, CDR2 LQKENI. The length of the CDR3 is 15 residues. Trimming took 2 bases from V and 8 from J; bases not matched to a gene: 4. The sample was PBMCs. The sequence was collected from a woman between 55 and 75 years old in good health and CMV-seropositive. This chain connects TRBV18 to TRBJ1-6; 9 bases line up with TRBD1. The CDR3 is CASSPSGQGDSPLHF. The CDR3 DNA follows: TGTGCCAGCTCACCATCGGGACAGGGTGATTCACCCCTCCACTTT. Full variable domain (missing parts from reference TRBV18 and TRBJ1-6): NAGVMQNPRHLVRRRGQEARLRCSPMKGHSHVYWYRQLPEEGLKFMVYLQKENIIDESGMPKERFSAEFPKEGPSILRIQQVVRGDSAAYFCASSPSGQGDSPLHFGNGTRLTVT.